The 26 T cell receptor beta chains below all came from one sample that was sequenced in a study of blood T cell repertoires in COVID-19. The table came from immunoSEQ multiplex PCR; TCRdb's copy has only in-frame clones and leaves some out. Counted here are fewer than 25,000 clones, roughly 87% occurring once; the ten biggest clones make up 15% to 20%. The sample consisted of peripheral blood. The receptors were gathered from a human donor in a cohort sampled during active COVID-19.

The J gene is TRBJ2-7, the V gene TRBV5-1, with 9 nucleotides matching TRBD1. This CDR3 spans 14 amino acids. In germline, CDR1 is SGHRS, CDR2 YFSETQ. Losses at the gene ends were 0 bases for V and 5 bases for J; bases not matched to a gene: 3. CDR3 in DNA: TGCGCCAGCAGCTTGGCGGGACAGGGTGACGAGCAGTACTTC. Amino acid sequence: CASSLAGQGDEQYF.

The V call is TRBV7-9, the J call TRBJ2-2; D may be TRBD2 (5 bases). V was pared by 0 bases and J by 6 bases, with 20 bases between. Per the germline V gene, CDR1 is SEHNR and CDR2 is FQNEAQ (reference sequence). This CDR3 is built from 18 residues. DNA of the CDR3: TGTGCCAGCAGCTTAGCAAGGATCCGGACTCTATCTGCCGGGGAGCTGTTTTTT. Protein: CASSLARIRTLSAGELFF.

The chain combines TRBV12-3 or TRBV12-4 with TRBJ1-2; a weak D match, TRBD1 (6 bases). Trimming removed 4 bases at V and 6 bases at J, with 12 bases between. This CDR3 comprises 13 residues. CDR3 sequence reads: CASSSGYRDGYTF. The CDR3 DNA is TGTGCCAGCAGTTCGGGATACAGGGATGGCTACACCTTC.

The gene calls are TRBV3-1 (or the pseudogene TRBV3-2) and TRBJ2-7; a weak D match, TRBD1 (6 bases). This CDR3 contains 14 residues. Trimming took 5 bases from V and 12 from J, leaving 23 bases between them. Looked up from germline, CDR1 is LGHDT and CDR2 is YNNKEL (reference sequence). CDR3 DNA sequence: TGTGCCAGCAGCGTACAGGGACGTCCTTCGAGTTCGTACTTC. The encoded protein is CASSVQGRPSSSYF.

The CDR3 DNA sequence: TGCGCCAGCAGGGAAGGTTCAGGGATCGGTCAGCCCCAGCATTTT. This translates into CASREGSGIGQPQHF. The chain carries TRBV5-1 and TRBJ1-5; weak D call: TRBD1 (5 bases). Germline V gene data show CDR1 as SGHRS and CDR2 as YFSETQ. The CDR3 is 15 amino acids. V shed 5 bases and J shed 6 bases, with 18 bases lying between them.

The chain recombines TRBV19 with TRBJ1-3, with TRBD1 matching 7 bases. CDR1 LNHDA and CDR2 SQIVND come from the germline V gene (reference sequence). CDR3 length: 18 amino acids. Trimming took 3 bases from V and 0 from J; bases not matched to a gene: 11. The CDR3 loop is CASSILLTGIGSGNTIYF. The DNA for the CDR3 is TGTGCCAGTAGTATCCTTTTGACAGGGATCGGCTCTGGAAACACCATATATTTT.

CDR3 sequence (DNA): TGTGCCAGCAGCCAACACGGGAAAGATCAGCCCCAGCATTTT. Translation gives CASSQHGKDQPQHF. V usage is TRBV3-1 (or the pseudogene TRBV3-2) and J usage is TRBJ1-5; D unresolved. Trimming took off 2 bases at V and 5 bases at J, with 10 bases between the two ends. Germline CDR1 reads LGHDT; CDR2 reads YNNKEL (reference sequence). The CDR3 contains 14 residues.

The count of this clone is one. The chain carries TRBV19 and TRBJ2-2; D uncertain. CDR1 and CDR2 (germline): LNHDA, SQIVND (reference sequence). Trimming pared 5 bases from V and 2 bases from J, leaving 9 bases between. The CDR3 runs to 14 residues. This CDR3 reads CASSQASNTGELFF. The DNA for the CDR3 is TGTGCCAGTAGTCAGGCCTCTAACACCGGGGAGCTGTTTTTT. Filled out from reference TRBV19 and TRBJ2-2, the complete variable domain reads DGGITQSPKYLFRKEGQNVTLSCEQNLNHDAMYWYRQDPGQGLRLIYYSQIVNDFQKGDIAEGYSVSREKKESFPLTVTSAQKNPTAFYLCASSQASNTGELFFGEGSRLTVL.

The CDR3 is CAISSGTNSNQPQHF. CDR3 nucleotide sequence: TGTGCCATCAGCTCCGGGACAAATAGCAATCAGCCCCAGCATTTT. The chain joins TRBV10-3 to TRBJ1-5, with a tentative D call TRBD1 (6 bases). This CDR3 comprises 15 residues. Trimming cost V 6 bases and J 0 bases, with 12 bases left between them. Germline V gene lookup returns CDR1 ENHRY and CDR2 SYGVKD.

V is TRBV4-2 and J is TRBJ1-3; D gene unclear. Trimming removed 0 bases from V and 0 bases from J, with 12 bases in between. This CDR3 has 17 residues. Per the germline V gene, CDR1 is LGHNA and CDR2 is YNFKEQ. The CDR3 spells CASSQEGTVLSGNTIYF. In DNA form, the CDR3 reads TGTGCCAGCAGCCAAGAAGGCACAGTCCTCTCTGGAAACACCATATATTTT.

The CDR3 reads CASSQDIGGGRTDTQYF. CDR3 in DNA: TGTGCCAGCAGCCAAGATATCGGGGGGGGACGCACAGATACGCAGTATTTT. The chain recombines TRBV3-1 (or the pseudogene TRBV3-2) with TRBJ2-3, with TRBD2 identical over 8 bases. Per germline, CDR1 LGHDT and CDR2 YNNKEL (reference sequence). The CDR3 is made up of 17 amino acids. V dropped 0 bases and J dropped 1; count of bases not matched to a gene: 6.

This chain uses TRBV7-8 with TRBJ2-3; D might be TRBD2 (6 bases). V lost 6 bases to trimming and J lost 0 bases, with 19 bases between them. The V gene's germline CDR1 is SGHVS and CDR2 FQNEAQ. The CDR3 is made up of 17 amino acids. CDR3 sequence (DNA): TGTGCCAGCAGGCTCCGGGGAGCGGGTATAAGCACAGATACGCAGTATTTT. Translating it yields CASRLRGAGISTDTQYF.

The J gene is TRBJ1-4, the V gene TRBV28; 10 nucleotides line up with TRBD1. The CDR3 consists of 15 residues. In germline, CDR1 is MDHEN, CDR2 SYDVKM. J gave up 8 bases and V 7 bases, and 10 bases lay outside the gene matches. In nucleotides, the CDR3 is TGTGCCAGCAAAAGCATGGGGACAGGGGCCGAAAAACTGTTTTTT. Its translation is CASKSMGTGAEKLFF. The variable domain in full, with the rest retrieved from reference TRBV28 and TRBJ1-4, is DVKVTQSSRYLVKRTGEKVFLECVQDMDHENMFWYRQDPGLGLRLIYFSYDVKMKEKGDIPEGYSVSREKKERFSLILESASTNQTSMYLCASKSMGTGAEKLFFGSGTQLSVL.

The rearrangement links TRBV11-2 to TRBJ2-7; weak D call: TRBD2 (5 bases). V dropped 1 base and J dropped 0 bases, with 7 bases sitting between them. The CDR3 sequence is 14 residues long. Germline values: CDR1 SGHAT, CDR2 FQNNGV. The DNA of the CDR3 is TGTGCCAGCAGCTTAGGAACTAGCTCCTACGAGCAGTACTTC. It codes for CASSLGTSSYEQYF.

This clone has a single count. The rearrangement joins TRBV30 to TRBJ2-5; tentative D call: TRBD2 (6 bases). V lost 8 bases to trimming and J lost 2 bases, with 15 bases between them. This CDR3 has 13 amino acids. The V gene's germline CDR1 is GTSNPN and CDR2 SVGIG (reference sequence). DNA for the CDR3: TGTGCCGGGCGGGAAGCAGGACAAGAGACCCAGTACTTC. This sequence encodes CAGREAGQETQYF.

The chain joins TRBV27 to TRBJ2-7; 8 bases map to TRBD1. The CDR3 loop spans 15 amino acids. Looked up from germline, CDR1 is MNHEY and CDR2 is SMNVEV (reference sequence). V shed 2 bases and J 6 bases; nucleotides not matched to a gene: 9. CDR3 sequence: CASSLQGAGFGEQYF. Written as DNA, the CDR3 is TGTGCCAGCAGTTTACAGGGGGCTGGTTTCGGCGAGCAGTACTTC.

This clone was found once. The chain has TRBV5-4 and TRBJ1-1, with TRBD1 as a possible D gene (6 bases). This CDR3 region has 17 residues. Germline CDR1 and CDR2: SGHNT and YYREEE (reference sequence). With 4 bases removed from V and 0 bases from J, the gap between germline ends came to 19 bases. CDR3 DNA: TGTGCCAGCAGCGAGCCTCCGGGACACGGGCTGAACACTGAAGCTTTCTTT. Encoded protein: CASSEPPGHGLNTEAFF.

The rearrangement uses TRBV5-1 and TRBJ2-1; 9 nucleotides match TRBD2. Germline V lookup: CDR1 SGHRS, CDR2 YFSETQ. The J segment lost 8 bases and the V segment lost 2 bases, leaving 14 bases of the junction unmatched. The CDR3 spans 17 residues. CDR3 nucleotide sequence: TGCGCCAGCAGCTTTGGGTCCGGGACTAGCCCCGACTATGAGCAGTTCTTC. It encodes CASSFGSGTSPDYEQFF.

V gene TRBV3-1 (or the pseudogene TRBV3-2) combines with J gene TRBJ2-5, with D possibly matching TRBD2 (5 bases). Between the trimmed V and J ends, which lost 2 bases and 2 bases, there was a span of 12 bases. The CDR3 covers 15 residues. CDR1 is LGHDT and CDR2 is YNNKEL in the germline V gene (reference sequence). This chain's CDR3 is CASSQHYGVQETQYF. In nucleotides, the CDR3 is TGTGCCAGCAGCCAACACTACGGGGTTCAAGAGACCCAGTACTTC.

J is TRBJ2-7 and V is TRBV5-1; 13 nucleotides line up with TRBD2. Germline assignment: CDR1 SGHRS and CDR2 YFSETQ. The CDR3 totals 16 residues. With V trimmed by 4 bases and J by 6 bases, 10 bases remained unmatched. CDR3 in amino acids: CASSVPTSGRVGEQYF. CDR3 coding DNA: TGCGCCAGCAGCGTCCCAACTAGCGGGAGGGTCGGCGAGCAGTACTTC.

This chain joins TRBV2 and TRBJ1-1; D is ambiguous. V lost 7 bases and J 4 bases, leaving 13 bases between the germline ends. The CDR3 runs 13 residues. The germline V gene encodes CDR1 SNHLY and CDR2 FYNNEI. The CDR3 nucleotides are TGTGCCAGCACCCCCCTGGAGGGCACTGAAGCTTTCTTT. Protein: CASTPLEGTEAFF.

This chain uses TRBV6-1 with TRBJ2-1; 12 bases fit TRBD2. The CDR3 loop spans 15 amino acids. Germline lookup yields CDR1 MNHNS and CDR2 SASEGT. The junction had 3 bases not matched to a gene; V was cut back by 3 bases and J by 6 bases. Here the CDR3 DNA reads TGTGCCAGCAGTGATCTAGCGGGGGGGCCCAATGAGCAGTTCTTC. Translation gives CASSDLAGGPNEQFF.

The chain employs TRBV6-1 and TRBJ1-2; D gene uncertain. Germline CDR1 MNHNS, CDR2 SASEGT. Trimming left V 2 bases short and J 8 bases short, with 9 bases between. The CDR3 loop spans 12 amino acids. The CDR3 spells CASSERTGGYTF. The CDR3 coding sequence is TGTGCCAGCAGTGAACGGACGGGGGGCTACACCTTC.

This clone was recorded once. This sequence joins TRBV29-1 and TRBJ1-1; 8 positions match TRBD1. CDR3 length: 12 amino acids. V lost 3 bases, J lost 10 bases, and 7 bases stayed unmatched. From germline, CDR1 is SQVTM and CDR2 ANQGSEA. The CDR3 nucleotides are TGCAGCGTTGATTCGGACAGGGAAGGAGCTTTCTTT. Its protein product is CSVDSDREGAFF. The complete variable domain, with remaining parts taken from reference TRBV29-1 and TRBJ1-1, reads SAVISQKPSRDICQRGTSLTIQCQVDSQVTMMFWYRQQPGQSLTLIATANQGSEATYESGFVIDKFPISRPNLTFSTLTVSNMSPEDSSIYLCSVDSDREGAFFGQGTRLTVV.

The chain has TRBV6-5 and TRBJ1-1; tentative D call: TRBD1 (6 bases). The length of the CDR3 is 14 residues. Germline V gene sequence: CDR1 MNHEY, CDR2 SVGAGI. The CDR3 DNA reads TGTGCGGAGGGGGGGACAAACATGAACACTGAAGCTTTCTTT. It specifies CAEGGTNMNTEAFF.

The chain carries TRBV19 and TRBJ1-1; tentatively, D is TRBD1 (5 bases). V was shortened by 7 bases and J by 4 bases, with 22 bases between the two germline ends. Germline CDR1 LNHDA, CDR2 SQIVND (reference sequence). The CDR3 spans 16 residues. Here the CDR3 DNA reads TGTGCCAGTACTTCAGGGTCATCTCCGTTAGGCACTGAAGCTTTCTTT. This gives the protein CASTSGSSPLGTEAFF.